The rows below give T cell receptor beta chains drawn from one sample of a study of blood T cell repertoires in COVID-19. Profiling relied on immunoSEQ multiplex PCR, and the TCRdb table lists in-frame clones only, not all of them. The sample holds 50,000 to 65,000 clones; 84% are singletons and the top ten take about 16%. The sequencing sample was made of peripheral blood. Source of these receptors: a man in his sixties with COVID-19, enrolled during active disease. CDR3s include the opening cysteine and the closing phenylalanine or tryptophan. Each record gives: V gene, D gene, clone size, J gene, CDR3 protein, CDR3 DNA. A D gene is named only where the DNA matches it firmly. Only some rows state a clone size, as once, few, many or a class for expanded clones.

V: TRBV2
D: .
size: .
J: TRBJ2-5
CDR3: CASRGGASETQYF
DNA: TGTGCCAGCAGGGGGGGGGCCTCAGAGACCCAGTACTTC

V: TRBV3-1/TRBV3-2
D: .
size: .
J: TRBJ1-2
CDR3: CASSHRGAEGYTF
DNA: TGTGCCAGCAGCCATCGGGGGGCGGAGGGCTACACCTTC

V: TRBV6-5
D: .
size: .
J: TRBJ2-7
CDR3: CASSYSGPPVIWEQYF
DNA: TGTGCCAGCAGTTACTCGGGGCCTCCCGTCATATGGGAGCAGTACTTC

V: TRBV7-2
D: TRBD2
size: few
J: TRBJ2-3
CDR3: CASRSSGSTDTQYF
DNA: TGTGCCAGCAGATCTAGCGGGAGCACAGATACGCAGTATTTT

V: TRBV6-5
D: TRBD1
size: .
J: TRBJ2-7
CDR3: CASSRLGQDISEYF
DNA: TGTGCCAGCAGTCGCCTGGGACAGGACATAAGTGAGTACTTC

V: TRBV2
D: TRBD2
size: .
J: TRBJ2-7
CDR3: CATRDTKRLAGSYEQYF
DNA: TGTGCCACCCGGGACACCAAACGCCTAGCGGGTTCCTACGAGCAGTACTTC

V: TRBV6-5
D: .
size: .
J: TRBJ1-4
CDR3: CASSPRGVDEKLFF
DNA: TGTGCCAGCAGTCCCAGGGGAGTTGATGAAAAACTGTTTTTT

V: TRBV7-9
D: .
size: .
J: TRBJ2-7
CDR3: CASSPGRDEQYF
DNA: TGTGCCAGCAGCCCCGGCAGGGACGAGCAGTACTTC

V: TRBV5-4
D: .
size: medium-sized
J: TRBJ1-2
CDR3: CASSLRLEGYRYTF
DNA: TGTGCCAGCAGCTTGAGGTTGGAGGGGTATCGCTACACCTTC

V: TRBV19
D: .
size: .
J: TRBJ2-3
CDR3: CATSTHRDTQYF
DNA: TGTGCCACTTCAACCCACAGGGATACGCAGTATTTT

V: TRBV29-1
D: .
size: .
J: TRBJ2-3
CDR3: CSVEGARRSTDTQYF
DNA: TGCAGCGTTGAGGGGGCCAGGCGTAGCACAGATACGCAGTATTTT

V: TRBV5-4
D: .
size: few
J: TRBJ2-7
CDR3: CASSLGGTASGSLSYEQYF
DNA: TGTGCCAGCAGCTTGGGTGGGACAGCAAGCGGGAGCCTTTCCTACGAGCAGTACTTC

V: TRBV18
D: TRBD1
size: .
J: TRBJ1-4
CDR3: CASSPFPGQNPSSNEKLFF
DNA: TGTGCCAGCTCACCATTCCCGGGACAGAACCCAAGCTCTAATGAAAAACTGTTTTTT

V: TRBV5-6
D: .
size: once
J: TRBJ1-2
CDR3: CASSLWGGYGYTF
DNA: TGTGCCAGCAGCTTGTGGGGGGGTTATGGCTACACCTTC

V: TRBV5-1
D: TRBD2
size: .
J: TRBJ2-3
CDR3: CASSFSGKGTDTQYF
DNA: TGCGCCAGCAGCTTTAGCGGGAAGGGGACAGATACGCAGTATTTT

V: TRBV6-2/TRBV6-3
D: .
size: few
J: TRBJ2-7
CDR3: CASNYQGRYEQYF
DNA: TGTGCCAGCAATTACCAGGGTCGGTACGAGCAGTACTTC

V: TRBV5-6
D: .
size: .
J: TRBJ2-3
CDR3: CASTIQEIFTDTQYF
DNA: TGTGCCAGCACCATACAAGAAATCTTCACAGATACGCAGTATTTT

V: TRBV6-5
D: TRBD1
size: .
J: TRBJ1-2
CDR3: CASSLGTGGGYTF
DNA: TGTGCCAGCAGTCTCGGGACAGGGGGAGGCTACACCTTC

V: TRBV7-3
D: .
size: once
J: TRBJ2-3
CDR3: CASSSSVERTDTQYF
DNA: TGTGCCAGCAGCTCCTCTGTAGAGCGCACAGATACGCAGTATTTT

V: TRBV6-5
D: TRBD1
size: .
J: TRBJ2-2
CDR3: CASSYSATGGPGELFF
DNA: TGTGCCAGCAGTTACTCCGCGACAGGGGGGCCCGGGGAGCTGTTTTTT

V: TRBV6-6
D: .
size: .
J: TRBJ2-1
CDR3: CASSYAGNEQFF
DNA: TGTGCCAGCAGTTATGCGGGCAATGAGCAGTTCTTC

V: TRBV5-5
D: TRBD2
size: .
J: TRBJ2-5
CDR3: CASTRRGEETQYF
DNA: TGTGCCAGCACTCGTCGGGGGGAAGAGACCCAGTACTTC

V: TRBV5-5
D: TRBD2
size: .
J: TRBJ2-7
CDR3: CASSLSAGAVYEQYF
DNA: TGTGCCAGCAGCTTGTCAGCGGGAGCAGTTTACGAGCAGTACTTC

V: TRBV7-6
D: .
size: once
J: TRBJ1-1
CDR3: CASSGQQDTEAFF
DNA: TGTGCCAGCAGCGGACAGCAGGACACTGAAGCTTTCTTT

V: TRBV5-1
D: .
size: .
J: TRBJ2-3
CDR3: CASSSGGGPQGSQYF
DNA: TGCGCCAGCAGTTCTGGTGGGGGACCCCAGGGGTCGCAGTATTTT

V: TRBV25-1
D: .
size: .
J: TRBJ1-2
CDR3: CASSDPGRGYTF
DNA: TGTGCCAGCAGTGATCCCGGTCGTGGCTACACCTTC

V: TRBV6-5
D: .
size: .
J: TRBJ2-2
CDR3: CASSYSPADTGELFF
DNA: TGTGCCAGCAGTTACTCCCCTGCAGACACCGGGGAGCTGTTTTTT

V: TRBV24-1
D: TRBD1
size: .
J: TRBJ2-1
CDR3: CATSDPSGTGLEQFF
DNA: TGTGCCACCAGTGACCCCTCCGGGACAGGGTTGGAGCAGTTCTTC

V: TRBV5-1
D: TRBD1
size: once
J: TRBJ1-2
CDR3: CASSLVTGQGDYGYTF
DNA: TGCGCCAGCAGCTTGGTTACGGGACAGGGGGATTATGGCTACACCTTC

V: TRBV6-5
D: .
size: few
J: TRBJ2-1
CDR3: CARRGPDHEQFF
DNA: TGTGCCAGAAGGGGCCCCGACCATGAGCAGTTCTTC

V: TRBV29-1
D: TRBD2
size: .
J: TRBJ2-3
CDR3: CSVEERAGGTDTQYF
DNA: TGCAGCGTTGAAGAAAGAGCGGGAGGGACAGATACGCAGTATTTT

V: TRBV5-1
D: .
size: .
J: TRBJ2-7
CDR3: CASSLGRGGYEQYF
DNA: TGCGCCAGCAGCCTCGGCAGGGGCGGGTACGAGCAGTACTTC

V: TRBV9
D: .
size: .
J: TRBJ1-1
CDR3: CASSVDAGREAFF
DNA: TGTGCCAGCAGCGTAGACGCGGGACGTGAAGCTTTCTTT

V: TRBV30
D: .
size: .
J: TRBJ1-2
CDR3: CASKAYLKYGYTF
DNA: TGTGCCTCCAAAGCCTACTTGAAGTATGGCTACACCTTC

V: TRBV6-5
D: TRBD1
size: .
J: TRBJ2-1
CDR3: CASFRDRGVYNEQFF
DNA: TGTGCCAGCTTCCGGGACAGGGGTGTCTACAATGAGCAGTTCTTC

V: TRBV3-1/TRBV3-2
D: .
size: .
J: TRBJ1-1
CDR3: CASSLGPQNTEAFF
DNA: TGTGCCAGCAGCCTGGGCCCTCAGAACACTGAAGCTTTCTTT

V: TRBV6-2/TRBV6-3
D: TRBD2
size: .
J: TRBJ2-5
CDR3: CASSFGLAGETQYF
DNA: TGTGCCAGCAGTTTTGGACTAGCAGGGGAGACCCAGTACTTC